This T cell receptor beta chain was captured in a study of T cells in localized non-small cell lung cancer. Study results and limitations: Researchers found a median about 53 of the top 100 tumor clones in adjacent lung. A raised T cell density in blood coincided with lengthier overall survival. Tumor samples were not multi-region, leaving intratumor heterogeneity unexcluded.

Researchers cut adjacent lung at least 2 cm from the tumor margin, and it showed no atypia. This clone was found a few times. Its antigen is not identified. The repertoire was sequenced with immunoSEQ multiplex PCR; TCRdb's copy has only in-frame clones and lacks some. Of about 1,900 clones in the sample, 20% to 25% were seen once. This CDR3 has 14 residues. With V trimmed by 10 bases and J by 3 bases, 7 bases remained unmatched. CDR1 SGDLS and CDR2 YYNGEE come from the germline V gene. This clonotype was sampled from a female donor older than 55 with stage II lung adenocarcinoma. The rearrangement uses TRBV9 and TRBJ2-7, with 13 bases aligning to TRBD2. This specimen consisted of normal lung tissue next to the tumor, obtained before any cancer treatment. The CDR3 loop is CAVRTSGSNYEQYF. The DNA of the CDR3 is TGTGCCGTCCGGACTAGCGGGAGCAACTACGAGCAGTACTTC.